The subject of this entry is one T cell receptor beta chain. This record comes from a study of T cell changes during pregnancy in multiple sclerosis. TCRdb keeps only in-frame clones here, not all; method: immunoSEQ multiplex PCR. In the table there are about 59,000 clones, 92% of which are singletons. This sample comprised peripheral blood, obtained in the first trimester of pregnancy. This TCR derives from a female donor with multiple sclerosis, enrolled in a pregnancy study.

The CDR3 DNA follows: TGTGCCAGCAGCTTCCTCACTGAAGCTTTCTTT. Protein product: CASSFLTEAFF. The chain has TRBV7-2 and TRBJ1-1; D ambiguous. The V gene's germline CDR1 is SGHTA and CDR2 FQGNSA. V lost 3 bases to trimming and J lost 4 bases, with 3 bases between them. CDR3 length equals 11 residues. The full variable domain, with the rest looked up from reference TRBV7-2 and TRBJ1-1, is GAGVSQSPSNKVTEKGKDVELRCDPISGHTALYWYRQSLGQGLEFLIYFQGNSAPDKSGLPSDRFSAERTGGSVSTLTIQRTQQEDSAVYLCASSFLTEAFFGQGTRLTVV.